The 7 T cell receptor beta chains in this list originate from one sample, sequenced in a study of blood T cell repertoires in COVID-19. Clones were sequenced by immunoSEQ multiplex PCR, and TCRdb holds only the in-frame ones, with some missing. The repertoire holds just under 350,000 clones, with 85% to 90% as singletons. The sample was peripheral blood. Every receptor here comes from a woman in her seventies with COVID-19, enrolled during active disease.

The rearrangement uses TRBV13 and TRBJ1-1; no definite D call. Germline V gene sequence: CDR1 PRHDT, CDR2 FYEKMQ (reference sequence). V was cut by 11 bases and J by 3 bases, with 10 bases left in between. The CDR3 extends over 11 amino acids. The CDR3 is CASRRDTEAFF. In DNA form, the CDR3 reads TGTGCCTCAAGGAGGGACACTGAAGCTTTCTTT.

V is TRBV7-9 and J is TRBJ1-2; possibly TRBD1 for D (6 bases). This CDR3 has 14 residues. CDR1 and CDR2 (germline): SEHNR, FQNEAQ (reference sequence). V lost 3 bases, J lost 6 bases, and 14 bases lay in between. Written as DNA, the CDR3 is TGTGCCAGCAGCTTGCAGGGGCCGGTAGATGGCTACACCTTC. Its protein product is CASSLQGPVDGYTF.

This clone was seen only once. The chain carries TRBV7-2 and TRBJ1-3, with D maybe TRBD1 (5 bases). Germline values: CDR1 SGHTA, CDR2 FQGNSA. The CDR3 covers 15 residues. V was cut by 8 bases and J by 1 base, with 15 bases left in between. In nucleotides, the CDR3 is TGTGCCAGCGGCGGGGGGAGCTCGTCTGGAAACACCATATATTTT. Its translation: CASGGGSSSGNTIYF.

V and J are TRBV19 and TRBJ1-2, with 7 bases matching TRBD1. The germline V gene has CDR1 LNHDA and CDR2 SQIVND (reference sequence). V lost 5 bases, J lost 0 bases, and 6 bases stayed unmatched. The CDR3 runs to 15 residues. CDR3 in amino acids: CASSPRDSTNYGYTF. The DNA for the CDR3 is TGTGCCAGTAGTCCAAGGGACAGTACTAACTATGGCTACACCTTC.

This clone was seen a single time. V usage is TRBV19 and J usage is TRBJ1-5, with 7 bases identical to TRBD1. Germline CDR1 is LNHDA and CDR2 is SQIVND (reference sequence). The CDR3 length is 15 residues. V lost 7 bases, J lost 0 bases, and 6 bases stayed unmatched. CDR3 protein: CASINQGGSNQPQHF. In DNA form, the CDR3 reads TGTGCCAGTATCAACCAGGGGGGTAGCAATCAGCCCCAGCATTTT.

This clone has only one observation. The genes are TRBV7-9 and TRBJ2-2, with TRBD1 matching 10 bases. Trimming cost V 5 bases and J 8 bases; bases outside gene matches: 8. Germline-derived CDR1 and CDR2 are SEHNR and FQNEAQ (reference sequence). This CDR3 region has 15 residues. The CDR3 region has the DNA TGTGCCAGCAGCCCCCGACAGGGGGCGAGTGGGGAGCTGTTTTTT. It encodes CASSPRQGASGELFF. Complete variable domain (other parts from reference TRBV7-9 and TRBJ2-2): DTGVSQNPRHKITKRGQNVTFRCDPISEHNRLYWYRQTLGQGPEFLTYFQNEAQLEKSRLLSDRFSAERPKGSFSTLEIQRTEQGDSAMYLCASSPRQGASGELFFGEGSRLTVL.

The chain couples TRBV12-3 or TRBV12-4 to TRBJ2-1; no reliable D call. V gave up 5 bases and J gave up 9 bases, with 8 bases separating them. This CDR3 is 11 amino acids long. CDR3 sequence (DNA): TGTGCCAGCAGTCTCGGAGCTGAGCAGTTCTTC. Translating gives CASSLGAEQFF.